These T cell receptor beta chains were read from a single sample in a study of blood T cells in healthy people across ages. From the 5' RACE reads, TCRdb called clonotypes with MiXCR, one entry per CDR3 protein. The sample shows 850,000 or so distinct CDR3 sequences, around 30% of them seen only once. Sequenced: blood. The receptors were sampled from a woman older than 75 in good health. Each CDR3 is given with its conserved first and last residue.

j_call v_call cdr3_aa
TRBJ1-2 TRBV5-1 CASSWDATGFYGYTF
TRBJ2-7 TRBV29-1 CSVVAQGKSYEQYF
TRBJ1-2 TRBV25-1 CASGISGQGGGYTF
TRBJ1-2 TRBV7-2 CASSFGGGFLYGYTF
TRBJ2-1 TRBV5-4 CASSLESGGLGEQFF
TRBJ1-5 TRBV6-5 CASSWTASGQPQHF
TRBJ1-2 TRBV20-1 CSARDPRISVGYTF
TRBJ1-4 TRBV4-2 CAGSQGLTGWEKLFF
TRBJ2-1 TRBV2 CASSKRVAGGYNEQFF
TRBJ2-1 TRBV9 CASSVQGRVEQFF
TRBJ2-3 TRBV7-2 CASSLPQDTQYF
TRBJ1-6 TRBV10-2 CASRGKGLPNSPLHF
TRBJ2-3 TRBV12-3/TRBV12-4 CASSAGTSVRADTQYF
TRBJ1-4 TRBV7-9 CASSPGNSNEKLFF
TRBJ2-7 TRBV7-2 CASSLLGQGASYEQYF
NA TRBV7-7 CASSILLQETQYF
TRBJ2-1 TRBV10-3 CAISGGTLPYERFF
TRBJ2-5 TRBV7-8 CASSPQNRGGNEQYF
TRBJ2-5 TRBV20-1 CSAYGQRQETQYF
TRBJ2-3 TRBV5-8 CASSLEWAGGDTQYF
TRBJ2-2 TRBV7-2 CASSYESVSAGELFF
TRBJ2-2 TRBV7-3 CASSLDSSTGELFF
TRBJ2-3 TRBV12-3/TRBV12-4 CASSFGDPPGQYF
TRBJ2-6 TRBV19 CASSRGSGANVLTF
TRBJ2-3 TRBV15 CATSRGLGADTQYF
TRBJ2-7 TRBV7-2 CASSPDYYEQYF
TRBJ2-5 TRBV11-2 CASSREERGDGTQYF
TRBJ2-7 TRBV20-1 CSALGTGSSYEQYF
TRBJ2-3 TRBV9 CASSLGLALGDTQYF
TRBJ1-2 TRBV9 CASSPSLNYGYTF
TRBJ2-2 TRBV2 CASSFLAGAGELFF
TRBJ1-6 TRBV14 CASSQWRSSYNSPLHF